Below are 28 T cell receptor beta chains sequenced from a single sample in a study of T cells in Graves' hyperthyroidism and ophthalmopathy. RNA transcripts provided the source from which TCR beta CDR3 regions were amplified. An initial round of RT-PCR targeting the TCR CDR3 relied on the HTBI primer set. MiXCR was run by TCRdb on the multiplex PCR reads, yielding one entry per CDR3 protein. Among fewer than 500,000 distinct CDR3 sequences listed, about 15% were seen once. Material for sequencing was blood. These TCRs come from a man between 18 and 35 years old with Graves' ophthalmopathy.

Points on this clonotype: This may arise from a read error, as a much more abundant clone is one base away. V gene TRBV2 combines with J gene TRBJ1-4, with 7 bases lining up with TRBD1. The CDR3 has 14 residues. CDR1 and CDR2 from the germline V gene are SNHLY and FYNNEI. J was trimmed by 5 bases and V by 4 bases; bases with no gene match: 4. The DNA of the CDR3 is TGTGCCAGCAGTGGCGGACAGGCAAATGAAAAACTGTTTTTT. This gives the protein CASSGGQANEKLFF.

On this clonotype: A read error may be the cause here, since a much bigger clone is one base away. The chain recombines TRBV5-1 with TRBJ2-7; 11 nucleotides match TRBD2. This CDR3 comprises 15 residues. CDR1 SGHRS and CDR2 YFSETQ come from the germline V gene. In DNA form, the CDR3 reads TGCGCCTGCAGCCTAACTAGCGGGGGTTCCTACGAGCAGTACTTC. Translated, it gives CACSLTSGGSYEQYF.

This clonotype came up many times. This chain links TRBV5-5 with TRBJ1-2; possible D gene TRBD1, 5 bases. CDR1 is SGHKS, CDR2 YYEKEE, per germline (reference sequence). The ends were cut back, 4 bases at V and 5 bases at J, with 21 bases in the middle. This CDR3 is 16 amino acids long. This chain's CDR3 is CASSTLGGALSYGYTF. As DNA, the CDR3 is TGTGCCAGCAGCACCCTCGGTGGGGCCCTGAGTTATGGCTACACCTTC.

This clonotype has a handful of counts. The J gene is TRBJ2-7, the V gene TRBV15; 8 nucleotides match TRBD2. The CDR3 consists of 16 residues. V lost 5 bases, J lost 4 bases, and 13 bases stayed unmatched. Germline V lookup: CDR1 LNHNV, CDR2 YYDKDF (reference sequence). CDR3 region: CATSSIRGGGSYEQYF. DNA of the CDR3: TGTGCCACCAGCTCAATTCGGGGGGGGGGCAGTTACGAGCAGTACTTC.

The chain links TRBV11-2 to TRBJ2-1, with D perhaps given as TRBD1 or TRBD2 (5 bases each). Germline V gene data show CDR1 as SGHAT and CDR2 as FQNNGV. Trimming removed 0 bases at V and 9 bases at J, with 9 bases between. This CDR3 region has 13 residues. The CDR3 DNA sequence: TGTGCCAGCAGCTTAGAAGGGACGCTTGAGCAGTTCTTC. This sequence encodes CASSLEGTLEQFF.

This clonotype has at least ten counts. The CDR3 is CAISLTSAGGPGGELFF. CDR3 nucleotide sequence: TGTGCCATCTCTCTCACTTCAGCGGGAGGGCCCGGCGGGGAGCTGTTTTTT. The V gene is TRBV10-3, the J gene TRBJ2-2, with 10 bases identical to TRBD2. The CDR3 is made up of 17 amino acids. Germline V gene lookup returns CDR1 ENHRY and CDR2 SYGVKD. V was pared by 8 bases and J by 7 bases, with 16 bases of the junction left unmatched.

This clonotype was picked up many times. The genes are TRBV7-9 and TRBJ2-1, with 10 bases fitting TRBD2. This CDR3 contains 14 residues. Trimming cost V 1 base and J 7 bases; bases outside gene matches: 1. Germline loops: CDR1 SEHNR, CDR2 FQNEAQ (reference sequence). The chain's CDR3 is CASSLGGLANEQFF. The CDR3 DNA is TGTGCCAGCAGCTTAGGGGGACTAGCGAATGAGCAGTTCTTC.

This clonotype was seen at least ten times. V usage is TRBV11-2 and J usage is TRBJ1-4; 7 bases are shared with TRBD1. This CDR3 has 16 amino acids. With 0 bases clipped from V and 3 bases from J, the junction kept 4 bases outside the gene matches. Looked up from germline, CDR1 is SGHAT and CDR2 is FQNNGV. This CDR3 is CASSLDMGTANEKLFF. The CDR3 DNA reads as TGTGCCAGCAGCTTAGATATGGGGACAGCTAATGAAAAACTGTTTTTT.

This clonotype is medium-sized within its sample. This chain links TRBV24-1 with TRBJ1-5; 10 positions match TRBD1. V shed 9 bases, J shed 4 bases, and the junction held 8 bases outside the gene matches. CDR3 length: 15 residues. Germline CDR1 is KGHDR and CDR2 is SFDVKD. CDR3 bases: TGTGCCACCCGCCCCGGGACAGGGGCAAATCAGCCCCAGCATTTT. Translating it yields CATRPGTGANQPQHF.

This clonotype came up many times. CDR3: CASRRPGSTNEKLFF. CDR3 bases: TGTGCCAGCAGGAGGCCGGGCTCAACTAATGAAAAACTGTTTTTT. This rearrangement joins TRBV2 to TRBJ1-4, with D uncertain. This CDR3 has 15 residues. The V gene's germline CDR1 is SNHLY and CDR2 FYNNEI. The germline V and J ends were trimmed by 6 bases and 0 bases, with 11 bases remaining between them.

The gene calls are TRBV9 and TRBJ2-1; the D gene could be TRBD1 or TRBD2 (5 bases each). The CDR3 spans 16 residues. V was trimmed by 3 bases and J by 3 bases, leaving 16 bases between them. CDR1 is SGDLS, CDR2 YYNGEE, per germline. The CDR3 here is CASSGGIEGSYNEQFF. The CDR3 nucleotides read TGTGCCAGCAGCGGGGGCATTGAGGGCAGCTACAATGAGCAGTTCTTC.

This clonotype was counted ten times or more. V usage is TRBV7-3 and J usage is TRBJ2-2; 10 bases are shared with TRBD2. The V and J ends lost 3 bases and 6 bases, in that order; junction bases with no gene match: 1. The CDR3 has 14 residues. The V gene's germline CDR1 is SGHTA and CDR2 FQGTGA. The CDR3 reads CASSLTSGPGELFF. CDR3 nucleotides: TGTGCCAGCAGCTTGACTAGCGGGCCCGGGGAGCTGTTTTTT. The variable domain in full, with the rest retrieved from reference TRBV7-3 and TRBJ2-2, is GAGVSQTPSNKVTEKGKYVELRCDPISGHTALYWYRQSLGQGPEFLIYFQGTGAADDSGLPNDRFFAVRPEGSVSTLKIQRTERGDSAVYLCASSLTSGPGELFFGEGSRLTVL.

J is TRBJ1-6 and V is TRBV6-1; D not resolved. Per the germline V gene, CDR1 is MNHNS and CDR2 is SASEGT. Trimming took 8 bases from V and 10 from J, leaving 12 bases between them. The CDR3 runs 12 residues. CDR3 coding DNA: TGTGCCAGCCAGACTCTATTCTCACCCCTCCACTTT. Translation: CASQTLFSPLHF.

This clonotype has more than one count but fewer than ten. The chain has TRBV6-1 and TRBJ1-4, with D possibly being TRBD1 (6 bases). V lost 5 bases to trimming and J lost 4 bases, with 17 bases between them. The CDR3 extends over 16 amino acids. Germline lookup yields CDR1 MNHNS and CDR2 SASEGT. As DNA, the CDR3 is TGTGCCAGCAGTAACCCCCAGGGGAACTTTAATGAAAAACTGTTTTTT. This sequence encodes CASSNPQGNFNEKLFF.

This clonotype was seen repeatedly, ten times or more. CDR3 bases: TGTGCCACCTCACAACAGGCGGGGAGCACAGATACGCAGTATTTT. Translation: CATSQQAGSTDTQYF. The chain couples TRBV7-2 to TRBJ2-3, with D perhaps TRBD2 (6 bases). CDR1 is SGHTA and CDR2 is FQGNSA in the germline V gene. Trimming shortened V by 10 bases and J by 0 bases, and 17 bases separated the two germline ends. This CDR3 is built from 15 residues.

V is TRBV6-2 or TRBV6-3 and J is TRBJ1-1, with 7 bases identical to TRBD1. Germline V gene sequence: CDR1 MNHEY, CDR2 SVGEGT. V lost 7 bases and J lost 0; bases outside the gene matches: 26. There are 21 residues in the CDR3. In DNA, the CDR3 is TGTGCCAGCAACCAGAGACAGGGTGTTATTTCCCCAATGAAAATGAACACTGAAGCTTTCTTT. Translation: CASNQRQGVISPMKMNTEAFF.

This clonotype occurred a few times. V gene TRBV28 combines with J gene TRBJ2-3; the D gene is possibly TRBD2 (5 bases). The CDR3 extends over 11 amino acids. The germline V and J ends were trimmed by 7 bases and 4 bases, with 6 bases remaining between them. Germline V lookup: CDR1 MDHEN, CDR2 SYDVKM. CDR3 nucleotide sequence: TGTGCCAGCATCGGGGCAGATACGCAGTATTTT. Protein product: CASIGADTQYF. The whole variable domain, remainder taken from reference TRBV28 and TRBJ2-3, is DVKVTQSSRYLVKRTGEKVFLECVQDMDHENMFWYRQDPGLGLRLIYFSYDVKMKEKGDIPEGYSVSREKKERFSLILESASTNQTSMYLCASIGADTQYFGPGTRLTVL.

The DNA of the CDR3 is TGCAGCGTTGAGGGTAGCGGGTCGGGCCAGGAGACCCAGTACTTC. As protein: CSVEGSGSGQETQYF. The chain combines TRBV29-1 with TRBJ2-5; 7 nucleotides agree with TRBD2. J lost 5 bases, V lost 3 bases, and 12 bases had no gene match. The CDR3 sequence is 15 residues long. Germline V gene lookup returns CDR1 SQVTM and CDR2 ANQGSEA.

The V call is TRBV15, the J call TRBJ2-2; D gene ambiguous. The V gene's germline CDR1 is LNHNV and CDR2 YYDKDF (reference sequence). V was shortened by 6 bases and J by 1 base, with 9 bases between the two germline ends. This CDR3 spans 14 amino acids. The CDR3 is CATSSQLNTGELFF. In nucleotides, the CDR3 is TGTGCCACCAGTTCCCAATTGAACACCGGGGAGCTGTTTTTT.

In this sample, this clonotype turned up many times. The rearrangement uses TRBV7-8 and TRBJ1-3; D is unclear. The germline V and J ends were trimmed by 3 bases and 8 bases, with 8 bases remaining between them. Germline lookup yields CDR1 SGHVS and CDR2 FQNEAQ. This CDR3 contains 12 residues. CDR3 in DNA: TGTGCCAGCAGCTTGATTGGGGACACCATATATTTT. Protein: CASSLIGDTIYF.

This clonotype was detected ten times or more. The CDR3, as DNA: TGCGCCAGCAGTTCGACAGGGAACTCCTACGAGCAGTACTTC. Protein: CASSSTGNSYEQYF. This chain connects TRBV5-1 to TRBJ2-7, with 7 bases matching TRBD1. CDR1 and CDR2 from the germline V gene are SGHRS and YFSETQ. Trimming removed 5 bases from V and 0 bases from J; junction bases left unmatched: 5. This CDR3 spans 14 amino acids.

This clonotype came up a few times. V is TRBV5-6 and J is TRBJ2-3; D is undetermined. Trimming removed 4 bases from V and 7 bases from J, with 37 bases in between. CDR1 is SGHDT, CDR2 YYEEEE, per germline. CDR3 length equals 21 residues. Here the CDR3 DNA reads TGTGCCAGCAGCATGTTTCCTTTCCATCAGACTTGGCGCCCCCCCTCAAATACGCAGTATTTT. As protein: CASSMFPFHQTWRPPSNTQYF.

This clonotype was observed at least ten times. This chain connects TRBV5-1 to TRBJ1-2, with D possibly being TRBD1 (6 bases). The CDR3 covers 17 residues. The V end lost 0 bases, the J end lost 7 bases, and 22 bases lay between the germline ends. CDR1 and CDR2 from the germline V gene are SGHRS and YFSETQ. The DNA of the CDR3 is TGCGCCAGCAGCTTGGGAGGTTCGGGGGCTGGATTAGTTGGCTACACCTTC. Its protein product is CASSLGGSGAGLVGYTF.

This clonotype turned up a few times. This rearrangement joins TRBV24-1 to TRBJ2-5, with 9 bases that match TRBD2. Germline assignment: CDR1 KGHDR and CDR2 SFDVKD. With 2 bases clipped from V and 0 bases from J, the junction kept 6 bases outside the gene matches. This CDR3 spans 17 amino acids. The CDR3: CATSDSQGLAYQETQYF. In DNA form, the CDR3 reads TGTGCCACCAGTGATTCGCAAGGACTAGCGTACCAAGAGACCCAGTACTTC.

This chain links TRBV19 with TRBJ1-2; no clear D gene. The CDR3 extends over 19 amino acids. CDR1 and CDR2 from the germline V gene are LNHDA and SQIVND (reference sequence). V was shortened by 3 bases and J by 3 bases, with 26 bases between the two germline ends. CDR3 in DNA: TGTGCCAGTAGTATTGACCTGCTGGGCCGACCCGGGGAGTACTATGGCTACACCTTC. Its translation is CASSIDLLGRPGEYYGYTF.

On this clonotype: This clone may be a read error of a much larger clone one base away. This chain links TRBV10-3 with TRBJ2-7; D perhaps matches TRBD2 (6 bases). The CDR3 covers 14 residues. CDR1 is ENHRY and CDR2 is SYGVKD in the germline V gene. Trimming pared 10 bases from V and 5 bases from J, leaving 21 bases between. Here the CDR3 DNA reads TGTGCCACCCCTAGACCAGCCGGAGGGGACGAGCAGTACTTC. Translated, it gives CATPRPAGGDEQYF.

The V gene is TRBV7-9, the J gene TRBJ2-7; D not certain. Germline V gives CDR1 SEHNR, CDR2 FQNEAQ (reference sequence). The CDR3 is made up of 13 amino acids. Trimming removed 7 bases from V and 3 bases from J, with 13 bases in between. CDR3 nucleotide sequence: TGTGCCAGCACCAGAGAGAGTATCTACGAGCAGTACTTC. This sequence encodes CASTRESIYEQYF.

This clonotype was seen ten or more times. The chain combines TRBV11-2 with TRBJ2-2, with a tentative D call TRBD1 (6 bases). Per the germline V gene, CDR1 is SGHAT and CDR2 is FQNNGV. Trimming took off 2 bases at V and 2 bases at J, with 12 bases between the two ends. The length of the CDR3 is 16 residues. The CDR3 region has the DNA TGTGCCAGCAGCTTATCGGGACACTTAAACACCGGGGAGCTGTTTTTT. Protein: CASSLSGHLNTGELFF.